This TCR beta chain stems from a study of technical replicates of blood from a few donors. The junction had 7 bases not matched to a gene; V was cut back by 7 bases and J by 8 bases. The CDR3 length is 13 residues. The germline V gene has CDR1 MNHNS and CDR2 SASEGT. TCRdb's copy holds only in-frame clones and misses some; the assay was immunoSEQ multiplex PCR. Of more than 90,000 clones in the sample, around 96% were seen once. Source material: T cells isolated from PBMCs. The sequence was obtained from a human donor in good health. This chain connects TRBV6-1 to TRBJ1-4; 7 nucleotides agree with TRBD1. The CDR3 nucleotides read TGTGCCAGCAATACAGGGGTTGGGGAAAAACTGTTTTTT. Protein sequence: CASNTGVGEKLFF.